These T cell receptor beta chains were read from a single sample in a study of cytomegalovirus exposure and HLA in healthy donors. Data came from immunoSEQ multiplex PCR; TCRdb stores just in-frame clones and leaves some out. The sample records approximately 290,000 clones, 80% being singletons. Sequenced: PBMCs. The receptors originated from a girl aged 2-10 years in good health and CMV-seronegative. Each CDR3 is given with its conserved first and last residue. The D gene is left open where the match is weak. Only part of the rows carry a size: once, few, many, or a class if the clone is expanded.

>TRBJ2-3|few|TRBV28|14|TRBD2
TGTGCCAGCAGTTTAGCGCGGGAGGCAGATACGCAGTATTTT
CASSLAREADTQYF
>TRBJ2-7|NA|TRBV5-4|16|NA
TGTGCCAGCAGCTTGGCCGGGCGGGGGCTAATATACGAGCAGTACTTC
CASSLAGRGLIYEQYF
>TRBJ1-1|NA|TRBV2|12|NA
TGTGCCACCCGTGACGGGAACACTGAAGCTTTCTTT
CATRDGNTEAFF
>TRBJ1-1|NA|TRBV7-9|13|TRBD1
TGTGCCAGCAGCCCATGGACAGGGGGAGAAGCTTTCTTT
CASSPWTGGEAFF
>TRBJ2-1|few|TRBV7-9|12|NA
TGTGCCAGCAGCTACAGGTCCAATGAGCAGTTCTTC
CASSYRSNEQFF
>TRBJ1-2|few|TRBV5-4|15|NA
TGTGCCAGCAGCTTGTTCGGGGGGGGGATTTATGGCTACACCTTC
CASSLFGGGIYGYTF
>TRBJ2-7|NA|TRBV20-1|11|NA
TGCAGTGCCCTAGCGATCTACGAGCAGTACTTC
CSALAIYEQYF
>TRBJ1-1|once|TRBV28|17|NA
TGTGCCAGCAGTTTAATGGGGGGTCTACCATCGAACACTGAAGCTTTCTTT
CASSLMGGLPSNTEAFF
>TRBJ1-2|NA|TRBV7-9|17|TRBD1
TGTGCCAGCAGGCTCGGGACAGGGTTTAATATTGGCTATGGCTACACCTTC
CASRLGTGFNIGYGYTF
>TRBJ1-1|NA|TRBV2|13|NA
TGTGCCAGCAGTGTTCAGGGTTTCACTGAAGCTTTCTTT
CASSVQGFTEAFF
>TRBJ1-1|NA|TRBV5-4|15|TRBD1
TGTGCCAGCAGCTCTCTGGGGGACAGGGGGACTGAAGCTTTCTTT
CASSSLGDRGTEAFF
>TRBJ2-7|NA|TRBV7-3|13|NA
TGTGCCAGCAGCTCGACCGGGGGCTACGAGCAGTACTTC
CASSSTGGYEQYF
>TRBJ1-6|NA|TRBV15|14|NA
TGTGCCACCAGCAGAGATGCAGGGAATTCACCCCTCCACTTT
CATSRDAGNSPLHF
>TRBJ2-7|NA|TRBV14|12|NA
TGTGCCAGCAGCCAGTACTCCTACGAGCAGTACTTC
CASSQYSYEQYF
>TRBJ2-1|NA|TRBV29-1|15|NA
TGCAGCGGCGTCCGGGACACAACCTCCTACAATGAGCAGTTCTTC
CSGVRDTTSYNEQFF
>TRBJ1-1|NA|TRBV30|14|NA
TGTGCCTGGACAGCTTCAGTCCCCGGGACTGAAGCTTTCTTT
CAWTASVPGTEAFF
>TRBJ2-1|NA|TRBV6-5|14|NA
TGTGCCAGCAAGACGGCGGGAACCTACAATGAGCAGTTCTTC
CASKTAGTYNEQFF
>TRBJ1-1|NA|TRBV11-2|13|NA
TGTGCCAGCAGCTCTTCGGGGGGCACTGAAGCTTTCTTT
CASSSSGGTEAFF
>TRBJ1-5|NA|TRBV5-1|15|NA
TGCGCCAGCAGCTTGCAGGGATATAGCAATCAGCCCCAGCATTTT
CASSLQGYSNQPQHF
>TRBJ2-7|NA|TRBV9|14|NA
TGTGCCAGCAGCGTAGATGAGGGATCCTACGAGCAGTACTTC
CASSVDEGSYEQYF
>TRBJ2-7|NA|TRBV11-2|17|TRBD2
TGTGCCAGCAGCTCCCGCGGGGGGGGGTACCTTACCTACGAGCAGTACTTC
CASSSRGGGYLTYEQYF
>TRBJ1-3|NA|TRBV7-9|15|NA
TGTGCCAGCAGCCTGGGGGGGTATAGAGGAAACACCATATATTTT
CASSLGGYRGNTIYF
>TRBJ1-4|NA|TRBV14|15|NA
TGTGCCAGCAGCCTAAGACAGACAGCAAATGAAAAACTGTTTTTT
CASSLRQTANEKLFF
>TRBJ1-3|NA|TRBV19|14|TRBD1
TGTGCCAGTAGTTTGGGACAGGGAAGAAACACCATATATTTT
CASSLGQGRNTIYF
>TRBJ1-1|NA|TRBV6-5|12|NA
TGTGCCAGCAGTAACGGACAGCTTGAAGCTTTCTTT
CASSNGQLEAFF
>TRBJ2-3|NA|TRBV4-1|16|TRBD2
TGCGCCAGCAGCCTCGGGACTAGCGAACTCACAGATACGCAGTATTTT
CASSLGTSELTDTQYF
>TRBJ1-5|NA|TRBV28|14|TRBD1
TGTGCCAGCAGTTTGGACAGGCCCAATCAGCCCCAGCATTTT
CASSLDRPNQPQHF
>TRBJ1-2|NA|TRBV2|15|NA
TGTGCCAGCATCCCGGAAGCTACAGCTAACTATGGCTACACCTTC
CASIPEATANYGYTF
>TRBJ1-1|once|TRBV5-4|19|NA
TGTGCCAGCAGCTTGTCAGTGATGCGGGTCACAGACATGAACACTGAAGCTTTCTTT
CASSLSVMRVTDMNTEAFF
>TRBJ2-1|NA|TRBV28|14|NA
TGTGCCAGCAGTTTACAGCGAGCTTACAATGAGCAGTTCTTC
CASSLQRAYNEQFF
>TRBJ1-6|few|TRBV9|17|NA
TGTGCCAGCAGCGTAGACAGGGACCACTCCTATAATTCACCCCTCCACTTT
CASSVDRDHSYNSPLHF
>TRBJ1-2|NA|TRBV7-9|13|NA
TGTGCCAGCACCACCCCAGGCACCTATGGCTACACCTTC
CASTTPGTYGYTF
>TRBJ1-2|few|TRBV27|16|TRBD1
TGTGCCAGCAGTTACTCACAGGGGGCGAAGGACTATGGCTACACCTTC
CASSYSQGAKDYGYTF
>TRBJ2-7|NA|TRBV27|13|TRBD2
TGTGCCAGCAGTTTCGAGCGGGACTACGAGCAGTACTTC
CASSFERDYEQYF
>TRBJ2-7|NA|TRBV7-8|15|TRBD1
TGTGCCAGCAGCTTAGACAGGGGATCCCTTTACGAGCAGTACTTC
CASSLDRGSLYEQYF
>TRBJ1-2|NA|TRBV13|15|TRBD1
TGTGCCAGCAGCTTAAAGGGACAGGGGCCTTATGGCTACACCTTC
CASSLKGQGPYGYTF
>TRBJ1-4|few|TRBV28|14|TRBD1
TGTGCCAGCACCAGGACAGGGGAGTTGGAAAAACTGTTTTTT
CASTRTGELEKLFF
>TRBJ1-2|NA|TRBV30|14|TRBD1
TGTGCCTGGAGTGTGAACAGGGGGGACTATGGCTACACCTTC
CAWSVNRGDYGYTF
>TRBJ2-1|NA|TRBV5-4|15|NA
TGTGCCAGCAGCTTGGGGGGGCTAGAGGGCAATGAGCAGTTCTTC
CASSLGGLEGNEQFF
>TRBJ1-4|NA|TRBV5-1|16|NA
TGCGCCAGCAGCCTGGGGGCCCAGGCAACTAATGAAAAACTGTTTTTT
CASSLGAQATNEKLFF
>TRBJ1-6|NA|TRBV2|15|NA
TGTGCCAGCAGTGAAGCGGCGGCATCTCAGTCACCCCTCCACTTT
CASSEAAASQSPLHF
>TRBJ2-3|NA|TRBV9|16|TRBD1
TGTGCCAGCAGGGAAGGGACAGGGGAAGGCACAGATACGCAGTATTTT
CASREGTGEGTDTQYF
>TRBJ2-7|NA|TRBV7-6|17|TRBD1
TGTGCCAGCAGCTTAAAACCCACAGGGGGTCCTTCCTACGAGCAGTACTTC
CASSLKPTGGPSYEQYF
>TRBJ2-7|NA|TRBV6-6|14|NA
TGTGCCAGCAGTTACATCGGGAGTAGGTACGAGCAGTACTTC
CASSYIGSRYEQYF